Described below is a single T cell receptor beta chain sequence and its context. The table lists this clonotype with many counts. This clone's antigen is unknown. No much larger clone exists at a distance of one base, and base qualities are not known. The sample comes from a study of Graves' ophthalmopathy and Graves' hyperthyroidism (dated by TCRdb to the late 2010s). Context from the whole study: Peripheral blood samples were taken at the time of initial diagnosis, before any treatment was given. The study used signatures of the TCR beta repertoire to tell Graves' ophthalmopathy apart from Graves' hyperthyroidism and to predict which patients would progress to ophthalmopathy. In total, 135 blood samples were TCR-sequenced: some 43 ophthalmopathy, some 75 hyperthyroidism and some 17 hyperthyroidism-to-ophthalmopathy patients. To explore V-J signatures that separate ophthalmopathy from hyperthyroidism, a discovery set of about a hundred patients was enrolled, consisting of 43 with ophthalmopathy and around 57 with stable hyperthyroidism. The independent validation cohort included 20 or so hyperthyroidism patients plus 17 patients who later progressed from hyperthyroidism to ophthalmopathy. In five or six hyperthyroidism patients, the T-cell repertoire of thyroid tissue was compared with the T-cell repertoire of blood. Following sample collection, hyperthyroidism patients were given methimazole at a starting dose of 30 mg daily, and ophthalmopathy patients were given high-dose intravenous methylprednisolone.

TCR beta CDR3 regions were amplified from RNA transcripts for repertoire sequencing. HTBI primers and the Qiagen OneStep RT-PCR kit were used in a first-round RT-PCR, which was followed by a second-round multiplex PCR, size selection and purification. Libraries were sequenced paired-end with 100 bp reads on an Illumina HiSeq2000. The study's processing was this. Reads were processed with SOAPnuke, discarding reads with adapters, uncalled bases, mean Phred below 15, or no exact constant-primer or identifier match. High-quality paired reads were merged with COPE v1.2.5. Each unique nucleotide sequence was treated as a clonotype, and MiTCR v1.1 was used to align the clonotypes to the IMGT TRB V, D and J references. Only V-J combinations with frequency above 0.0001 were analysed, covering approximately 99% of repertoires. For each V-J combination, a TCR clonal expansion and chaos score was defined as the ratio of F50 clonal expansion to chaos observed in the TCRdist matrix. Features were reduced by Welch's t-statistics and random forest to 10 to 15 V-J combinations, which fed a naive Bayes classifier. Thyroid-blood repertoire similarity was quantified with the Morisita-Horn index. TCRdb trimmed the raw reads at Q25, called clones with MiXCR and kept productive beta chains. Entries that share a CDR3 protein sequence are merged under the most common genes and DNA. In this record, the V and J calls reflect TCRdb's handling and not the investigators' own analysis. The sample table contains about 340,000 distinct CDR3 sequences; only one count was recorded for roughly a sixth of them. More than 9% of the sample lies in the top ten.

CDR1 MRHNA and CDR2 SNTAGT are derived from the germline V gene. Taken from cysteine to phenylalanine, the CDR3 has 13 residues. The sequence is cut down to CDR3 DNA, 39 bases in frame from base 1. Trimming removed 8 bases from V and 6 bases from J, leaving 14 bases between the germline ends. Results the study describes overall, beyond this receptor: Most of the expanded thyroid clonotypes with a frequency above 0.001 were also detected in blood, and it was suggested that the thyroid immune response may be reflected by blood repertoires. Sample size was not statistically predetermined, and group allocation was not concealed from the investigators. The 13-signature model separated ophthalmopathy from stable hyperthyroidism with approximately 85% sensitivity and around 84% specificity in cross-validation, and 80%/75% in the test set. In validation, the model predicted ophthalmopathy progression with about 71% sensitivity and roughly 72% specificity; some twelve predicted patients were CT-confirmed with GO in a median of 6.5 months.

The ophthalmopathy patients had moderately to severely active disease, with a Clinical Activity Score of 3 or higher, a NOSPECS grade of 4 or higher, and a disease duration of less than 3 months. Patients were excluded if they had other autoimmune diseases, uncontrolled infections, pregnancy or lactation. Diagnosis was based on clinical symptoms, serum thyroxine, TRAb, thyroid ultrasound and orbital computed tomography. PBMCs were isolated from 7.5 to 10 ml of fresh peripheral blood by Ficoll-Paque density gradient centrifugation. Total RNA was extracted using Trizol reagent, and RNA quality was checked on an Agilent 2100 Bioanalyzer.

The receptor chain draws on TRBV6-4 and TRBJ1-5, with an unclear D gene assignment. The clonotype originates from an adult man with Graves' ophthalmopathy. What was sequenced was peripheral blood. The CDR3 corresponds to CASPGRVRQPQHF. The nucleotide sequence reads as follows: TGTGCCAGCCCTGGGAGGGTCCGTCAGCCCCAGCATTTT.